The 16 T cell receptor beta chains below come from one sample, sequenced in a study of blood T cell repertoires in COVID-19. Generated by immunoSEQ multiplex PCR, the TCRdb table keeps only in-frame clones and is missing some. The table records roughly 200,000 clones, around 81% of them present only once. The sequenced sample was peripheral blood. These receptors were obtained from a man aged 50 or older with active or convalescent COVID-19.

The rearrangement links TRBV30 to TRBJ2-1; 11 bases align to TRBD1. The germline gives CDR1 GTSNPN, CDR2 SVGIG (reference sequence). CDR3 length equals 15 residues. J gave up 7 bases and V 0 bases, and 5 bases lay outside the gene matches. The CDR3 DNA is TGTGCCTGGAGTGTAGGGACAGGGGGGTCTAATGAGCAGTTCTTC. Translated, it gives CAWSVGTGGSNEQFF.

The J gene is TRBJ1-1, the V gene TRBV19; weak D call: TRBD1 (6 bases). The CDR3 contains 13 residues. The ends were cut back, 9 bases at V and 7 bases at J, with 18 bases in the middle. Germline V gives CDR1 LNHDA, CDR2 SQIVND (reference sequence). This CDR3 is CASSRFGGREAFF. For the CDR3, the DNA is TGTGCCAGCTCCAGGTTCGGGGGGCGTGAAGCTTTCTTT. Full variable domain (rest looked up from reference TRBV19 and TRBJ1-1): DGGITQSPKYLFRKEGQNVTLSCEQNLNHDAMYWYRQDPGQGLRLIYYSQIVNDFQKGDIAEGYSVSREKKESFPLTVTSAQKNPTAFYLCASSRFGGREAFFGQGTRLTVV.

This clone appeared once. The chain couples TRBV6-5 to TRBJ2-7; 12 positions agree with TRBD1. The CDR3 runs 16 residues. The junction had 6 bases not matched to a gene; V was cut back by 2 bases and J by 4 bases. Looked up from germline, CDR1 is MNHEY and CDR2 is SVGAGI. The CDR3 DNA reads TGTGCCAGCAGTTACCAGGGACAGGGGGCGGGGTACGAGCAGTACTTC. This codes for CASSYQGQGAGYEQYF.

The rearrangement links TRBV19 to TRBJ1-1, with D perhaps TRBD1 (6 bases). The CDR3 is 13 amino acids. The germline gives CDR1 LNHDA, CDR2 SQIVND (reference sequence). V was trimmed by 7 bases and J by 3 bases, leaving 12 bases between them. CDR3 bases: TGTGCCAGTATAGGGGGTTTATACACTGAAGCTTTCTTT. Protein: CASIGGLYTEAFF.

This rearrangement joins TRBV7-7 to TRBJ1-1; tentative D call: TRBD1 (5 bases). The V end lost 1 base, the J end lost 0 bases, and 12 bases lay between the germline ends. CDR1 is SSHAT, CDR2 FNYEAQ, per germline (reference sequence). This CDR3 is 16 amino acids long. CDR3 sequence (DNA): TGTGCCAGCAGCTTAGGAACAGGACCTCTGAACACTGAAGCTTTCTTT. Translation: CASSLGTGPLNTEAFF.

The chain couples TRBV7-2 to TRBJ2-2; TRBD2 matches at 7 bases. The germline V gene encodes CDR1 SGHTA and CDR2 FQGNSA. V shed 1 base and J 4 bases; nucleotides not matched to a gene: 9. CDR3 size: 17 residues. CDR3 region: CASSLVMAGVGTGELFF. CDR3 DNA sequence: TGTGCCAGCAGCTTAGTTATGGCGGGGGTGGGCACCGGGGAGCTGTTTTTT.

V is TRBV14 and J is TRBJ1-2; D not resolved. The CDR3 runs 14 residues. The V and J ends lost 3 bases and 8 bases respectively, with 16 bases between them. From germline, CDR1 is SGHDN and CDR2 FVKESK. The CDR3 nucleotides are TGTGCCAGCAGCCAGAACTATGGTAGCGGCGGCTACACCTTC. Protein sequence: CASSQNYGSGGYTF.

The CDR3 nucleotides are TGTGCCAGCAGCAACGACAGGGAGAGCACTGAAGCTTTCTTT. Encoded protein: CASSNDRESTEAFF. This chain links TRBV11-2 with TRBJ1-1; 7 positions agree with TRBD1. The CDR3 is 14 amino acids. V was clipped by 5 bases and J by 4 bases; unmatched bases: 7. Germline CDR1 SGHAT, CDR2 FQNNGV.

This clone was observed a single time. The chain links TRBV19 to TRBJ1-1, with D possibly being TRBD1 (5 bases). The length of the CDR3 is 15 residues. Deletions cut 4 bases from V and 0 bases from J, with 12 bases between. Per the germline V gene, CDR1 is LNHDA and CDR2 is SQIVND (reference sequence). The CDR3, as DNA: TGTGCCAGTAGTACCAGACAGACACTGAACACTGAAGCTTTCTTT. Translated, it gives CASSTRQTLNTEAFF.

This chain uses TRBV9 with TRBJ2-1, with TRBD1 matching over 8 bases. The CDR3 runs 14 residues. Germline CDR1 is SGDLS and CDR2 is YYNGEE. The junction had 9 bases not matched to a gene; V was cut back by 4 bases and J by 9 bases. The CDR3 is CASSLTGGSPEQFF. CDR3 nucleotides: TGTGCCAGCAGCCTTACAGGGGGTAGTCCTGAGCAGTTCTTC. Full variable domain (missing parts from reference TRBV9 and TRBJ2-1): DSGVTQTPKHLITATGQRVTLRCSPRSGDLSVYWYQQSLDQGLQFLIQYYNGEERAKGNILERFSAQQFPDLHSELNLSSLELGDSALYFCASSLTGGSPEQFFGPGTRLTVL.

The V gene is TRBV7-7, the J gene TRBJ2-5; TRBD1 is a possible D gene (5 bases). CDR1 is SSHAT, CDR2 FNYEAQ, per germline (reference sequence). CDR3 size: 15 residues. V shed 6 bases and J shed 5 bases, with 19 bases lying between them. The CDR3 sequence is CASSPQGSGLETQYF. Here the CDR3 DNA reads TGTGCCAGCAGTCCGCAGGGTTCAGGGCTGGAGACCCAGTACTTC.

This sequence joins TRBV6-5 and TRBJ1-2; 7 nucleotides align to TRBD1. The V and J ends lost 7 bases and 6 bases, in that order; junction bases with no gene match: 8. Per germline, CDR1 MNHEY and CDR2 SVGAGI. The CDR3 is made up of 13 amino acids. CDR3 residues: CASTNTGDDGYTF. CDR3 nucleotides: TGTGCCAGCACCAATACAGGGGACGATGGCTACACCTTC.

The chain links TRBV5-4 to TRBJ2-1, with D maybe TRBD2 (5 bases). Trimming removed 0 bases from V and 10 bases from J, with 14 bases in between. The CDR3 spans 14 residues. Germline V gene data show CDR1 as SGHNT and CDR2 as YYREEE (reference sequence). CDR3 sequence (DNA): TGTGCCAGCAGCTTGGGGCGAGCGGTTGGAGAGCAGTTCTTC. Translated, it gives CASSLGRAVGEQFF.

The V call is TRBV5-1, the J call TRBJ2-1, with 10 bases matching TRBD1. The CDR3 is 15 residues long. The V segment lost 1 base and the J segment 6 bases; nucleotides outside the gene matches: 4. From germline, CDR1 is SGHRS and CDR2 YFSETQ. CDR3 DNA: TGCGCCAGCAGCTTGATGGGACAGGGGAGCAATGAGCAGTTCTTC. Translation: CASSLMGQGSNEQFF.

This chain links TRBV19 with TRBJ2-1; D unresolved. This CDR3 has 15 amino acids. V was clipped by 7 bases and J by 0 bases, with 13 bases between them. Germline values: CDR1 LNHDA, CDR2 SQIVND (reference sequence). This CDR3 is CASMGGLSSYNEQFF. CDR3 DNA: TGTGCCAGTATGGGTGGGCTGAGCTCCTACAATGAGCAGTTCTTC.

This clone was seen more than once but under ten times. CDR3 in DNA: TGTGCCAGCAGTTTAATAGGGTGGGAGTCTGAAGCTTTCTTT. Encoded protein: CASSLIGWESEAFF. The V gene is TRBV28, the J gene TRBJ1-1; D unclear. The CDR3 sequence is 14 residues long. Trimming removed 2 bases at V and 6 bases at J, with 13 bases between. CDR1 and CDR2 from the germline V gene are MDHEN and SYDVKM.